This is a list of T cell receptor beta chains from one sample in a study of OX40 agonist ivuxolimab in advanced cancers. Generated by immunoSEQ multiplex PCR, the TCRdb table keeps only in-frame clones and is missing some. The sample records fewer than 25,000 clones, about 76% being singletons. Material: CD4+ or CD8+ T cells sorted from blood, obtained in a trial of the OX40 agonist ivuxolimab. The receptor set was obtained from an adult with an advanced solid tumor such as melanoma, head and neck, liver or kidney cancer. Both conserved end residues are part of each CDR3. The D gene is left open where the match is weak.

cdr3_aa: CASSQDEGASEKLFF; d_call: TRBD1; v_call: TRBV4-2
cdr3_aa: CASSFGTVREQYF; d_call: TRBD1; v_call: TRBV11-2
cdr3_aa: CASSETTYEQYF; d_call: NA; v_call: TRBV10-2
cdr3_aa: CASSLLAGGKGEQFF; d_call: TRBD2; v_call: TRBV28
cdr3_aa: CASTSVGPTYEQYF; d_call: NA; v_call: TRBV6-5
cdr3_aa: CSGRNRVEETQYF; d_call: NA; v_call: TRBV29-1
cdr3_aa: CSVEDRPAPSF; d_call: NA; v_call: TRBV29-1
cdr3_aa: CASSETSGTDTQYF; d_call: TRBD2; v_call: TRBV6-4
cdr3_aa: CASSLHGCRTQYF; d_call: NA; v_call: TRBV11-1
cdr3_aa: CASSVRGSNEKLFF; d_call: NA; v_call: TRBV9
cdr3_aa: CASTTEGGSGIYEQYF; d_call: NA; v_call: TRBV5-6
cdr3_aa: CASSHSRLAGGTDTQYF; d_call: TRBD2; v_call: TRBV9
cdr3_aa: CASSRGLVNEQYF; d_call: TRBD2; v_call: TRBV19
cdr3_aa: CASSADPGLAGHNEQFF; d_call: TRBD2; v_call: TRBV7-8
cdr3_aa: CASSAARGPYEQYF; d_call: TRBD1; v_call: TRBV5-1
cdr3_aa: CASSSGLLQADTEAFF; d_call: NA; v_call: TRBV7-9
cdr3_aa: CASSLARWYSYEQYF; d_call: NA; v_call: TRBV7-9
cdr3_aa: CASSFVSGDTQYF; d_call: NA; v_call: TRBV7-9
cdr3_aa: CASSSLGALSTDTQYF; d_call: NA; v_call: TRBV13
cdr3_aa: CASSRYNEQFF; d_call: NA; v_call: TRBV27
cdr3_aa: CASSIRDGRAGNTQYF; d_call: TRBD2; v_call: TRBV19
cdr3_aa: CASSLVPANSPLHF; d_call: NA; v_call: TRBV11-1
cdr3_aa: CAWSVTPGGLVNQPQHF; d_call: NA; v_call: TRBV30
cdr3_aa: CAWTVTVGEQYF; d_call: NA; v_call: TRBV30
cdr3_aa: CATAGTGELFF; d_call: NA; v_call: TRBV7-7
cdr3_aa: CASGSLSNEQFF; d_call: NA; v_call: TRBV6-6
cdr3_aa: CASSLLQGRYTEAFF; d_call: TRBD1; v_call: TRBV13
cdr3_aa: CASRPIGTGGSPLHF; d_call: TRBD1; v_call: TRBV27
cdr3_aa: CASSLYHEQFF; d_call: NA; v_call: TRBV11-2
cdr3_aa: CASSAGTGAPETQYF; d_call: TRBD1; v_call: TRBV6-6